The 14 T cell receptor beta chains in this list originate from one sample, sequenced in a study of blood T cell repertoires in COVID-19. TCRdb keeps only in-frame clones here, not all; method: immunoSEQ multiplex PCR. The sample has approximately 94,000 clones; 88% are singletons. Sequencing was carried out using peripheral blood. The receptors were gathered from an elderly woman with active COVID-19.

This clone turned up a few times. The rearrangement uses TRBV19 and TRBJ1-2, with D possibly TRBD1 on 6 matching bases. Per germline, CDR1 LNHDA and CDR2 SQIVND (reference sequence). The CDR3 sequence is 13 residues long. V was pared by 7 bases and J by 8 bases, with 17 bases between. The CDR3, as DNA: TGTGCCAGTACCCCCCCAGGGGTGGGAGGCTACACCTTC. Translating gives CASTPPGVGGYTF.

J is TRBJ2-2 and V is TRBV11-2; weak D call: TRBD2 (6 bases). This CDR3 is 15 amino acids long. Germline V CDR1 and CDR2: SGHAT, FQNNGV. Deletions cut 5 bases from V and 9 bases from J, with 19 bases between. The CDR3 bases are TGTGCCAGCAGCCAGATTGGGGGGAGTGGGTGGGAGCTGTTTTTT. The encoded protein is CASSQIGGSGWELFF.

The chain links TRBV6-5 to TRBJ1-2; D possibly corresponds to TRBD1 (5 bases). CDR3 length: 14 residues. Germline CDR1 reads MNHEY; CDR2 reads SVGAGI. The V end was cut by 0 bases, the J end by 2 bases, with 7 bases between. CDR3 sequence reads: CASSYSPGNYGYTF. CDR3 coding DNA: TGTGCCAGCAGTTACTCTCCAGGGAACTATGGCTACACCTTC.

V and J are TRBV5-1 and TRBJ2-1; a possible D gene is TRBD2 (5 bases). V gave up 2 bases and J gave up 5 bases, with 14 bases separating them. The V gene's germline CDR1 is SGHRS and CDR2 YFSETQ. CDR3 length: 15 amino acids. The CDR3 here is CASSLVVGVHNEQFF. As DNA, the CDR3 is TGCGCCAGCAGCTTAGTAGTGGGAGTCCACAATGAGCAGTTCTTC.

The chain uses TRBV7-9 and TRBJ2-5, with 9 positions matching TRBD2. This CDR3 contains 16 residues. Trimming removed 1 base from V and 4 bases from J; junction bases left unmatched: 7. The germline gives CDR1 SEHNR, CDR2 FQNEAQ (reference sequence). CDR3 region: CASSLGGSGRGETQYF. As DNA, the CDR3 is TGTGCCAGCAGCTTAGGTGGTAGCGGGAGAGGAGAGACCCAGTACTTC.

The V call is TRBV30, the J call TRBJ2-3, with D possibly matching TRBD2 (6 bases). Germline V lookup: CDR1 GTSNPN, CDR2 SVGIG (reference sequence). V was shortened by 5 bases and J by 0 bases, with 9 bases between the two germline ends. The CDR3 length is 13 residues. CDR3 coding DNA: TGTGCCTGGGATAGCGGTAGCACAGATACGCAGTATTTT. Amino acid sequence: CAWDSGSTDTQYF.

The chain recombines TRBV5-1 with TRBJ2-3, with TRBD1 matching over 7 bases. The trim removed 0 bases at V and 0 bases at J, leaving 4 bases unmatched. The CDR3 covers 16 residues. Germline assignment: CDR1 SGHRS and CDR2 YFSETQ. The CDR3 nucleotides read TGCGCCAGCAGCTTGGGACAGGGATTTAGCACAGATACGCAGTATTTT. Amino acid sequence: CASSLGQGFSTDTQYF.

J is TRBJ2-1 and V is TRBV3-1 (or the pseudogene TRBV3-2), with 7 positions matching TRBD1. Germline V gives CDR1 LGHDT, CDR2 YNNKEL (reference sequence). This CDR3 contains 16 residues. Unmatched junction bases numbered 9, after V lost 4 bases and J lost 3 bases. CDR3 nucleotides: TGTGCCAGCAGCCTCGAGAACAGGGGTGGCTACAATGAGCAGTTCTTC. It encodes CASSLENRGGYNEQFF.

This chain connects TRBV9 to TRBJ2-5, with TRBD2 identical over 7 bases. J was trimmed by 1 base and V by 1 base; bases with no gene match: 1. The length of the CDR3 is 14 residues. Germline V CDR1 and CDR2: SGDLS, YYNGEE. The CDR3 DNA is TGTGCCAGCAGCGTAAGCGGGACCCAAGAGACCCAGTACTTC. This gives the protein CASSVSGTQETQYF.

V usage is TRBV12-3 or TRBV12-4 and J usage is TRBJ1-2; 7 bases are shared with TRBD1. The CDR3 totals 13 residues. Germline trimming cut 3 bases from V and 4 bases from J; bases unmatched to any gene: 2. The CDR3 region is CASSLGQSYGYTF. The CDR3 DNA follows: TGTGCCAGCAGTTTGGGACAGAGCTATGGCTACACCTTC.

CDR3 amino acids: CASSLEIGGQGVDEQYF. CDR3 nucleotides: TGTGCCAGCAGCTTAGAAATAGGGGGACAGGGCGTGGACGAGCAGTACTTC. The chain carries TRBV11-2 and TRBJ2-7, with TRBD1 matching 9 bases. The germline V gene has CDR1 SGHAT and CDR2 FQNNGV. CDR3 length equals 17 residues. The junction had 11 bases not matched to a gene; V was cut back by 0 bases and J by 5 bases. Filled out from reference TRBV11-2 and TRBJ2-7, the complete variable domain reads EAGVAQSPRYKIIEKRQSVAFWCNPISGHATLYWYQQILGQGPKLLIQFQNNGVVDDSQLPKDRFSAERLKGVDSTLKIQPAKLEDSAVYLCASSLEIGGQGVDEQYFGPGTRLTVT.

This chain joins TRBV7-8 and TRBJ2-2; possible D gene TRBD2, 5 bases. Between the trimmed V and J ends, which lost 5 bases and 2 bases, there was a span of 12 bases. The CDR3 covers 15 residues. Germline V gene sequence: CDR1 SGHVS, CDR2 FQNEAQ. CDR3 sequence reads: CASSALTRNTGELFF. The DNA for the CDR3 is TGTGCCAGCAGCGCCCTAACTAGAAACACCGGGGAGCTGTTTTTT.

This sequence joins TRBV5-4 and TRBJ2-3, with D possibly matching TRBD2 (6 bases). Per the germline V gene, CDR1 is SGHNT and CDR2 is YYREEE (reference sequence). The CDR3 is 16 amino acids. Trimming pared 10 bases from V and 2 bases from J, leaving 23 bases between. CDR3: CASAPGGLPATDTQYF. The CDR3 DNA reads TGTGCCTCAGCCCCCGGGGGACTCCCGGCCACAGATACGCAGTATTTT.

The table lists this clone with a count of one. The rearrangement links TRBV11-2 to TRBJ2-1; TRBD1 matches 7 bases. This CDR3 comprises 14 residues. Germline V gives CDR1 SGHAT, CDR2 FQNNGV. V was pared by 2 bases and J by 8 bases, with 6 bases of the junction left unmatched. The CDR3 DNA reads as TGTGCCAGCAGCTTACCTCAAGACAGGGATGAGCAGTTCTTC. Amino acid sequence: CASSLPQDRDEQFF.